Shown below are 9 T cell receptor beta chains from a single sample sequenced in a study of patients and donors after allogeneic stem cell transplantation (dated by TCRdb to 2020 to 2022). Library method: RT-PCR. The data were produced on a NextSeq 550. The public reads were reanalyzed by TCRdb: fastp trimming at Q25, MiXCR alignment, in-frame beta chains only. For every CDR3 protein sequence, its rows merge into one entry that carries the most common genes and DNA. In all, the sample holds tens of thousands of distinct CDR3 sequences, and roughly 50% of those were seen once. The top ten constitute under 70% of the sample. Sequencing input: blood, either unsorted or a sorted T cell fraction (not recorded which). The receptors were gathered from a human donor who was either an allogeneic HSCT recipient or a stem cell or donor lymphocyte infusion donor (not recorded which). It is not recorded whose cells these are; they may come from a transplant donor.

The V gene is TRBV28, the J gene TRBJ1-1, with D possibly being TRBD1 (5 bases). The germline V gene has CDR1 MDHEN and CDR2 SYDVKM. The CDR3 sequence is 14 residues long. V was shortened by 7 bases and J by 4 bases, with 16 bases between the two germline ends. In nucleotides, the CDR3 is TGTGCCAGCACACCTTTCAGGGAGGGCACTGAAGCTTTCTTT. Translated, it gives CASTPFREGTEAFF. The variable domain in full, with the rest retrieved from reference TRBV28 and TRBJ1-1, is DVKVTQSSRYLVKRTGEKVFLECVQDMDHENMFWYRQDPGLGLRLIYFSYDVKMKEKGDIPEGYSVSREKKERFSLILESASTNQTSMYLCASTPFREGTEAFFGQGTRLTVV.

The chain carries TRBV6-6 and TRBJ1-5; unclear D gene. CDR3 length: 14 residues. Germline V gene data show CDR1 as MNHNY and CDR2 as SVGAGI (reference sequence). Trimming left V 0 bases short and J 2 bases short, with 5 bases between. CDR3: CASSYSRGNQPQHF. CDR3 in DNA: TGTGCCAGCAGTTACTCCCGGGGCAATCAGCCCCAGCATTTT.

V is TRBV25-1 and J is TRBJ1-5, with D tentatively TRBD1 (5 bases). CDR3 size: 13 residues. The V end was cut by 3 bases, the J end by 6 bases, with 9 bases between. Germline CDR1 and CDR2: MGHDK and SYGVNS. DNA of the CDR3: TGTGCCAGCAGTGACAGGGTGGGTCAGCCCCAGCATTTT. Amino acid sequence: CASSDRVGQPQHF.

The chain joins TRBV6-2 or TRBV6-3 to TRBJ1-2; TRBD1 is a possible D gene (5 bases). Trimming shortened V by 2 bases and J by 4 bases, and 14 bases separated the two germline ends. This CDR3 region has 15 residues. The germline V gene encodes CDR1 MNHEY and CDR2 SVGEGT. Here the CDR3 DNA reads TGTGCCAGCAGTTACGCAAAAGGGACGGTCTATGGCTACACCTTC. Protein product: CASSYAKGTVYGYTF.

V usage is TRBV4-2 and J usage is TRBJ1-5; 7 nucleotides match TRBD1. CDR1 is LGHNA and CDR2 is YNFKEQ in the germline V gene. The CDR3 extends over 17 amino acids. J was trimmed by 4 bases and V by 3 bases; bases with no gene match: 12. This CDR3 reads CASSHSVRQGPNQPQHF. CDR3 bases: TGTGCCAGCAGCCACTCAGTCCGACAGGGTCCTAATCAGCCCCAGCATTTT.

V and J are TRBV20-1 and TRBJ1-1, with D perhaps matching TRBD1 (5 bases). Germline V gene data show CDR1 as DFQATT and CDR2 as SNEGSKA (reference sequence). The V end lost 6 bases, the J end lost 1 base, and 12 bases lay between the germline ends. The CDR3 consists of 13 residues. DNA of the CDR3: TGCAGTGCACGCGACAGTCCGAACACTGAAGCTTTCTTT. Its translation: CSARDSPNTEAFF.

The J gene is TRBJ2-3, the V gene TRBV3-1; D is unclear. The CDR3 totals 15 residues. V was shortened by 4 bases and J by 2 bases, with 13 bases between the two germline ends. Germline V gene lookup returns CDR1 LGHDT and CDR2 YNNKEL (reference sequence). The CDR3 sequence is CASSPQTANTDTQYF. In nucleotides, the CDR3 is TGTGCCAGCAGCCCACAAACGGCCAACACAGATACGCAGTATTTT.

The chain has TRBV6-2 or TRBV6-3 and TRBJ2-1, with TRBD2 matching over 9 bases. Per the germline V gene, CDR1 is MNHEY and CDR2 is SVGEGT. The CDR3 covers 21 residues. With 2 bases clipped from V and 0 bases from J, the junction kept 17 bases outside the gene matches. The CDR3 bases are TGTGCCAGCAGTTACCTCCTAATAGCGGGAGTTACCCCAAACTCCTACAATGAGCAGTTCTTC. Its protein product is CASSYLLIAGVTPNSYNEQFF.

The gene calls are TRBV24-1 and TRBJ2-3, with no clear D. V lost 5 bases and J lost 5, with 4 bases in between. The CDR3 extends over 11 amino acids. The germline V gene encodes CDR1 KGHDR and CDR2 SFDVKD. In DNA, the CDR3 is TGTGCCACCAGTGCGAGAGATACGCAGTATTTT. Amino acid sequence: CATSARDTQYF.